This entry concerns a single T cell receptor beta chain. No antigen is known for it. No base-level quality is on record; no much larger clone is a single base apart. V gives up 8 bases and J gives up 0 bases, and the segment between their germline ends measures 10 bases. Per the germline V gene, MDHEN is the CDR1 and SYDVKM is the CDR2. Taken from cysteine to phenylalanine, the CDR3 has 13 residues. Of all the DNA, just the CDR3 is kept, 39 bases in frame from base 1. This sample is drawn from a study of blood T cell repertoires in COVID-19 (dated by TCRdb to about 2020). With regard to the full study: The collaborator samples originated in the United States, Italy and Spain and spanned the acute and convalescent phases of COVID-19. Samples came from the ongoing ImmuneRACE study (first 160 participants) plus 1,254 subjects from 6 global collaborators. Where available, HLA class I and class II types were taken from metadata supplied by the sample provider and were not determined by assay-based typing. Sample metadata almost always included a de-identified subject ID, COVID-19 status, age in years and sex. The material from the prospective study consisted of cDNA or gDNA derived from T cells, B-cell-depleted T cells, or PBMCs. Deeply sampled blood TCRbeta repertoires from subjects exposed to, actively infected with, or recovered from COVID-19 were included in the dataset. The repertoires were released in a freely available public database meant as a resource for research on the immune response to SARS-CoV-2.

What the authors observed across the whole study: Clinical and demographic metadata were provided uncurated, with the amount varying by source and participant.

One collaborating source in Seattle enrolled patients during active infection and followed them longitudinally through the course of disease. Each collaborating institution followed its own protocols to collect whole blood in K2EDTA tubes. Collaborator samples were shipped for TCRbeta analysis as frozen whole blood, isolated PBMCs, or DNA extracted from either sample type. TCRbeta CDR3 regions were amplified from genomic DNA by means of the immunoSEQ Assay, a bias-controlled multiplex PCR. From the authors' description of their analysis: Nucleated cell counts per sample were estimated from amplification of reference gene primers within the assay. To quantify the absolute abundance of each unique TCRbeta CDR3 rearrangement, sequence reads were collapsed and filtered. For each sample, productive Simpson clonality was calculated as the square root of Simpson's diversity index over productive rearrangements. The table comes from immuneACCESS by way of TCRdb, which keeps in-frame sequences with V and J called. Part of the clones is missing from these tables; in studies checked, under half for an unresolved V gene and the rest for unknown reasons. That table gives V, J and clone size, and the DNA gave D and trimming. For this sample the table gives over 250,000 clones, of which 84% were detected only once. Of the sample, approximately 1.5% falls within the top ten clones.

The sequencing sample was made of peripheral blood. The receptor chain draws on TRBV28 and TRBJ1-2, with the D gene not clear enough to name. The clonotype was recovered from a human donor with COVID-19, enrolled during active disease. The donor label of this sample is uncertain. The CDR3 region has the sequence CASRSGANYGYTF. The sequenced DNA is TGTGCCAGCCGTTCGGGAGCTAACTATGGCTACACCTTC.